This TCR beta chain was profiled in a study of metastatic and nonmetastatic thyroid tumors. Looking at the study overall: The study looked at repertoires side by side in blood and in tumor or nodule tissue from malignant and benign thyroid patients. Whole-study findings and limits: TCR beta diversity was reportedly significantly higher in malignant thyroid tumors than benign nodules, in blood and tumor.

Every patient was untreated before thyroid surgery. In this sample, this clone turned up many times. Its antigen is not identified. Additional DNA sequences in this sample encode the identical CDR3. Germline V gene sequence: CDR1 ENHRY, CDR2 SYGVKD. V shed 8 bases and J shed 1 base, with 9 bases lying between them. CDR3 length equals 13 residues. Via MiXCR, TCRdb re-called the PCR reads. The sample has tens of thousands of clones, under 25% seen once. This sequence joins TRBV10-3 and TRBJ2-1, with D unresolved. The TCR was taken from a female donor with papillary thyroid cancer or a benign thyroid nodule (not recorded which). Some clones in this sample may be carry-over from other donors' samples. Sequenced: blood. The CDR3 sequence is CAIGDSSYNEQFF. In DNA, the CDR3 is TGTGCCATCGGAGACTCGTCCTACAATGAGCAGTTCTTC.